Below are 31 T cell receptor beta chains sequenced from a single sample in a study of shared clonotypes between healthy human individuals. TCRdb's table, derived via immunoSEQ multiplex PCR, lists solely in-frame clones and lacks some. The table shows 2,100,000 or so clones, with 90% to 96% occurring only once. Sequencing input: naive CD4+ T cells sorted from blood. Subset noted: CD45RA+ positively selected. These receptors originate from a young man in good health.

The chain couples TRBV9 to TRBJ2-3; TRBD2 might be the D (5 bases). Trimming shortened V by 4 bases and J by 6 bases, and 9 bases separated the two germline ends. Germline V gene lookup returns CDR1 SGDLS and CDR2 YYNGEE. The CDR3 extends over 12 amino acids. The CDR3 here is CASSPRGDTQYF. In DNA, the CDR3 is TGTGCCAGCAGCCCGAGAGGGGATACGCAGTATTTT.

This clone was observed once. The chain has TRBV5-6 and TRBJ2-6; D is unclear. Trimming took off 6 bases at V and 4 bases at J, with 26 bases between the two ends. CDR3 length: 19 residues. CDR1 and CDR2 (germline): SGHDT, YYEEEE. The CDR3 protein is CASNQIRWQTQGGANVLTF. The CDR3 DNA reads TGTGCCAGCAACCAAATCAGGTGGCAGACACAAGGAGGGGCCAACGTCCTGACTTTC.

V and J are TRBV5-4 and TRBJ2-2; the D gene is possibly TRBD1 (6 bases). The CDR3 is 14 amino acids. V was clipped by 5 bases and J by 6 bases, with 14 bases between them. Germline values: CDR1 SGHNT, CDR2 YYREEE (reference sequence). CDR3 loop: CASRQTTGPGELFF. The CDR3 nucleotides read TGTGCCAGCAGGCAAACTACAGGGCCCGGGGAGCTGTTTTTT.

As concerns this clone: This sample also contains other DNA sequences that code for the same CDR3. This sequence joins TRBV10-2 and TRBJ1-6; D is unresolved. This CDR3 contains 16 residues. CDR1 is WSHSY and CDR2 is SAAADI in the germline V gene. The V gene lost 3 bases and the J gene lost 0 bases, with 9 bases spanning the gap. DNA for the CDR3: TGCGCCAGCAGTGAACTTCCGAGCTCCTATAATTCACCCCTCCACTTT. It codes for CASSELPSSYNSPLHF.

The chain joins TRBV6-1 to TRBJ2-7; TRBD2 is a possible D gene (5 bases). The CDR3 covers 17 residues. The V end was cut by 3 bases, the J end by 4 bases, with 22 bases between. CDR1 and CDR2 from the germline V gene are MNHNS and SASEGT. The CDR3 bases are TGTGCCAGCAGTGATCGTGAAGGGAGCTACTTAGGTTACGAGCAGTACTTC. It yields the protein CASSDREGSYLGYEQYF.

V is TRBV9 and J is TRBJ2-3; the D is unclear. V was trimmed by 3 bases and J by 2 bases, leaving 13 bases between them. Germline CDR1 reads SGDLS; CDR2 reads YYNGEE. This CDR3 is built from 15 residues. The chain's CDR3 is CASSAKHLSTDTQYF. DNA of the CDR3: TGTGCCAGCAGCGCGAAGCACCTTTCCACAGATACGCAGTATTTT.

The rearrangement joins TRBV7-6 to TRBJ2-7; TRBD1 might be the D (6 bases). Germline loops: CDR1 SGHVS, CDR2 FNYEAQ. Trimming left V 5 bases short and J 2 bases short, with 10 bases between. The CDR3 length is 13 residues. DNA for the CDR3: TGTGCCAGCAGCCAACAGGGTGCCTACGAGCAGTACTTC. It encodes CASSQQGAYEQYF.

Turning to this clone: The same CDR3 is also encoded by other DNA sequences in this sample. The genes are TRBV5-1 and TRBJ2-5; 10 nucleotides match TRBD1. After removal of 2 bases from V and 1 base from J, the junction contained 2 bases not matched to a gene. Germline values: CDR1 SGHRS, CDR2 YFSETQ. The CDR3 has 15 amino acids. The CDR3 coding sequence is TGCGCCAGCAGCTTCGGACAGGGGGGCCAAGAGACCCAGTACTTC. Translated, it gives CASSFGQGGQETQYF.

The chain carries TRBV7-8 and TRBJ2-3; D remains ambiguous. The V end lost 1 base, the J end lost 4 bases, and 9 bases lay between the germline ends. CDR3 size: 14 residues. CDR1 is SGHVS and CDR2 is FQNEAQ in the germline V gene. The DNA of the CDR3 is TGTGCCAGCAGCTTAGATGGCCGAGCAGATACGCAGTATTTT. Translated: CASSLDGRADTQYF.

V is TRBV29-1 and J is TRBJ1-2; D is unclear. V lost 4 bases to trimming and J lost 4 bases, with 10 bases between them. The CDR3 extends over 12 amino acids. Germline V gives CDR1 SQVTM, CDR2 ANQGSEA. The CDR3 DNA is TGCAGCGTTGCACAAGGCCCCTATGGCTACACCTTC. Translating gives CSVAQGPYGYTF.

V usage is TRBV11-2 and J usage is TRBJ2-3, with 7 nucleotides matching TRBD2. CDR3 size: 14 residues. J gave up 8 bases and V 4 bases, and 9 bases lay outside the gene matches. Germline V CDR1 and CDR2: SGHAT, FQNNGV. The DNA of the CDR3 is TGTGCCAGCAGCTCCCCGGGGGGACGAGGTACGCAGTATTTT. Translation gives CASSSPGGRGTQYF.

The chain recombines TRBV6-6 with TRBJ1-5; maybe TRBD1 (6 bases). The CDR3 contains 14 residues. V was pared by 6 bases and J by 7 bases, with 16 bases between. Germline CDR1 is MNHNY and CDR2 is SVGAGI (reference sequence). CDR3 nucleotide sequence: TGTGCCAGCAGCTCTCTACCGGGACAACAGCCCCAGCATTTT. This translates into CASSSLPGQQPQHF.

A remark on this clone: The same CDR3 arises from other DNA sequences in this sample as well. The chain employs TRBV10-2 and TRBJ1-1; 8 bases map to TRBD1. The germline gives CDR1 WSHSY, CDR2 SAAADI. The CDR3 extends over 13 amino acids. V gave up 3 bases and J gave up 5 bases; unmatched junction bases: 2. The CDR3 nucleotides are TGCGCCAGCAGTGAACAGGGGGGGACTGAAGCTTTCTTT. Residues: CASSEQGGTEAFF.

J is TRBJ2-2 and V is TRBV18; D uncertain. This CDR3 is built from 14 residues. V was clipped by 6 bases and J by 4 bases, with 12 bases between them. The germline V gene has CDR1 KGHSH and CDR2 LQKENI. This CDR3 is CASSGTDITGELFF. CDR3 coding DNA: TGTGCCAGCTCCGGCACAGACATCACCGGGGAGCTGTTTTTT.

V and J are TRBV6-4 and TRBJ2-2; D is unresolved. The CDR3 spans 13 residues. The ends were cut back, 4 bases at V and 5 bases at J, with 8 bases in the middle. Germline-derived CDR1 and CDR2 are MRHNA and SNTAGT. The CDR3 region has the DNA TGTGCCAGCAGTGCAACCATGACCGGGGAGCTGTTTTTT. The encoded protein is CASSATMTGELFF.

The gene calls are TRBV6-5 and TRBJ2-5; 12 nucleotides align to TRBD1. The CDR3 is made up of 15 amino acids. The germline gives CDR1 MNHEY, CDR2 SVGAGI. V lost 6 bases to trimming and J lost 5 bases; unmatched junction nucleotides: 7. CDR3 nucleotides: TGTGCCAGCAGCCTCGGGACAGGGGGCCGGGAGACCCAGTACTTC. Translation gives CASSLGTGGRETQYF.

A note on this clone: Other DNA sequences of this sample code for an identical CDR3. The chain joins TRBV6-4 to TRBJ2-1; TRBD2 aligns across 8 bases. The V segment lost 0 bases and the J segment 1 base; nucleotides outside the gene matches: 2. CDR3 size: 16 residues. Germline V CDR1 and CDR2: MRHNA, SNTAGT. CDR3 nucleotide sequence: TGTGCCAGCAGTGACTCTGCGGGGGGTTCCTACAATGAGCAGTTCTTC. Translated, it gives CASSDSAGGSYNEQFF.

Details on this clone: Additional DNA sequences in this sample encode the identical CDR3. The chain employs TRBV5-1 and TRBJ1-4, with no clear D. Deletions cut 0 bases from V and 2 bases from J, with 11 bases between. The CDR3 extends over 16 amino acids. Germline CDR1 reads SGHRS; CDR2 reads YFSETQ. The CDR3 DNA is TGCGCCAGCAGCTTGGCGGGGTCGGCGACTAATGAAAAACTGTTTTTT. This encodes CASSLAGSATNEKLFF.

The chain links TRBV15 to TRBJ2-7; 7 bases line up with TRBD2. This CDR3 comprises 16 residues. Unmatched junction bases numbered 6, after V lost 0 bases and J lost 1 base. Germline V CDR1 and CDR2: LNHNV, YYDKDF (reference sequence). The CDR3 DNA follows: TGTGCCACCAGCAGAGACCGATATAGCGGGTCCTACGAGCAGTACTTC. Translating it yields CATSRDRYSGSYEQYF.

This chain joins TRBV2 and TRBJ2-7; D gene ambiguous. Trimming left V 7 bases short and J 0 bases short, with 13 bases between. This CDR3 is 14 amino acids long. The V gene's germline CDR1 is SNHLY and CDR2 FYNNEI. The CDR3 is CASIDGPNSYEQYF. In DNA form, the CDR3 reads TGTGCCAGCATAGATGGGCCCAACTCCTACGAGCAGTACTTC.

The chain has TRBV5-5 and TRBJ1-3; 8 nucleotides match TRBD1. The CDR3 runs to 16 residues. CDR1 and CDR2 (germline): SGHKS, YYEKEE (reference sequence). The V segment lost 3 bases and the J segment 0 bases; nucleotides outside the gene matches: 5. The CDR3 is CASSWWTGHSGNTIYF. CDR3 DNA sequence: TGTGCCAGCAGCTGGTGGACAGGGCACTCTGGAAACACCATATATTTT.

The chain joins TRBV14 to TRBJ2-1; tentatively, D is TRBD2 (5 bases). The V gene's germline CDR1 is SGHDN and CDR2 FVKESK. The CDR3 runs 14 residues. Trimming removed 4 bases from V and 3 bases from J, with 10 bases in between. The CDR3 nucleotides read TGTGCCAGCAGCCGAGGGTCGGTCTACAATGAGCAGTTCTTC. Its translation: CASSRGSVYNEQFF. The whole variable domain, filled in from reference TRBV14 and TRBJ2-1, reads EAGVTQFPSHSVIEKGQTVTLRCDPISGHDNLYWYRRVMGKEIKFLLHFVKESKQDESGMPNNRFLAERTGGTYSTLKVQPAELEDSGVYFCASSRGSVYNEQFFGPGTRLTVL.

This clone was found a few times. This sequence joins TRBV30 and TRBJ1-2; no firm D call. Germline loops: CDR1 GTSNPN, CDR2 SVGIG (reference sequence). The ends were cut back, 0 bases at V and 7 bases at J, with 18 bases in the middle. The CDR3 extends over 15 amino acids. CDR3 DNA sequence: TGTGCCTGGAGTGTCATGACGATTCCAAACCCTGGCTACACCTTC. Translation: CAWSVMTIPNPGYTF.

The genes are TRBV6-5 and TRBJ2-3; no reliable D call. The V gene's germline CDR1 is MNHEY and CDR2 SVGAGI. This CDR3 is built from 14 residues. Trimming pared 6 bases from V and 1 base from J, leaving 11 bases between. The CDR3 here is CASRPSWGTDTQYF. The CDR3 region has the DNA TGTGCCAGCAGACCGTCGTGGGGCACAGATACGCAGTATTTT.

CDR3 amino acids: CASSESGTVQPQHF. In DNA, the CDR3 is TGTGCCAGCAGTGAATCGGGGACAGTCCAGCCCCAGCATTTT. This chain links TRBV2 with TRBJ1-5, with 7 bases aligning to TRBD1. The CDR3 extends over 14 amino acids. The junction had 5 bases not matched to a gene; V was cut back by 2 bases and J by 7 bases. Germline assignment: CDR1 SNHLY and CDR2 FYNNEI.

The chain combines TRBV19 with TRBJ1-2, with D possibly TRBD1 on 6 matching bases. Germline CDR1 reads LNHDA; CDR2 reads SQIVND (reference sequence). Trimming took 7 bases from V and 4 from J, leaving 16 bases between them. The CDR3 covers 14 residues. The CDR3 DNA reads as TGTGCCAGTACCTCCCGGGGGCGGCTCTATGGCTACACCTTC. Translating gives CASTSRGRLYGYTF. Using reference TRBV19 and TRBJ1-2 for the parts outside the CDR3, the full variable domain is DGGITQSPKYLFRKEGQNVTLSCEQNLNHDAMYWYRQDPGQGLRLIYYSQIVNDFQKGDIAEGYSVSREKKESFPLTVTSAQKNPTAFYLCASTSRGRLYGYTFGSGTRLTVV.

V is TRBV5-6 and J is TRBJ2-5, with TRBD1 matching 7 bases. Germline V lookup: CDR1 SGHDT, CDR2 YYEEEE. The CDR3 runs to 14 residues. Trimming took 6 bases from V and 5 from J; bases not matched to a gene: 10. CDR3 protein: CASTPAGGWETQYF. For the CDR3, the DNA is TGTGCCAGCACCCCGGCAGGGGGTTGGGAGACCCAGTACTTC.

The rearrangement uses TRBV9 and TRBJ1-5, with D possibly being TRBD1 (5 bases). Looked up from germline, CDR1 is SGDLS and CDR2 is YYNGEE. This CDR3 has 14 residues. Trimming pared 2 bases from V and 5 bases from J, leaving 11 bases between. CDR3 DNA sequence: TGTGCCAGCAGCGTTGACAGCGGAGATCAGCCCCAGCATTTT. Amino acid sequence: CASSVDSGDQPQHF.

J is TRBJ1-6 and V is TRBV19, with a tentative D call TRBD1 (5 bases). CDR3 length equals 19 residues. The V end was cut by 0 bases, the J end by 3 bases, with 18 bases between. Germline V gives CDR1 LNHDA, CDR2 SQIVND (reference sequence). CDR3 residues: CASSIDAWGAGFYNSPLHF. DNA of the CDR3: TGTGCCAGTAGTATAGATGCATGGGGCGCTGGATTCTATAATTCACCCCTCCACTTT.

This chain joins TRBV9 and TRBJ2-7, with a possible D match to TRBD2 (6 bases). The CDR3 length is 15 residues. Germline values: CDR1 SGDLS, CDR2 YYNGEE. Trimming shortened V by 2 bases and J by 6 bases, and 18 bases separated the two germline ends. CDR3 sequence reads: CASSVEGDLLGEQYF. CDR3 in DNA: TGTGCCAGCAGCGTGGAGGGTGATCTGCTCGGCGAGCAGTACTTC.

This rearrangement joins TRBV5-4 to TRBJ2-5, with TRBD2 identical over 8 bases. CDR3 length: 15 residues. V gave up 0 bases and J gave up 5 bases; unmatched junction bases: 6. CDR1 and CDR2 (germline): SGHNT, YYREEE (reference sequence). The CDR3 is CASSLDIGRGETQYF. CDR3 coding DNA: TGTGCCAGCAGCTTGGACATCGGGAGGGGGGAGACCCAGTACTTC.